Below are 30 T cell receptor beta chains sequenced from a single sample in a study of T-cell memory formation after mild COVID-19. Via MiXCR, TCRdb re-called the 5' RACE reads, giving one row per CDR3 protein. The sample includes hundreds of thousands of distinct CDR3 sequences, 25% to 30% of them seen just once. Sequencing was performed on PBMCs or a T cell subset sorted from them (not recorded which). The receptor source for this set is an adult woman who had mild COVID-19 (a few samples of this study predate the infection). Cell type and time point are not known.

The gene calls are TRBV12-3 or TRBV12-4 and TRBJ1-1; D is uncertain. The CDR3 sequence is 15 residues long. Trimming pared 4 bases from V and 0 bases from J, leaving 12 bases between. CDR3 residues: CASSYTDPVNTEAFF. The DNA for the CDR3 is TGTGCCAGCAGTTACACAGACCCAGTGAACACTGAAGCTTTCTTT.

This clonotype was counted a few times. The chain uses TRBV6-5 and TRBJ1-2, with TRBD1 matching 10 bases. This CDR3 is built from 14 residues. The germline V gene encodes CDR1 MNHEY and CDR2 SVGAGI. With 0 bases clipped from V and 8 bases from J, the junction kept 3 bases outside the gene matches. CDR3 in DNA: TGTGCCAGCAGTTACTCGGGACAGGGGAAAGGCTACACCTTC. This translates into CASSYSGQGKGYTF.

This clonotype appeared a few times. The rearrangement joins TRBV7-6 to TRBJ2-1; possibly TRBD2 for D (7 bases). V was shortened by 5 bases and J by 5 bases, with 13 bases between the two germline ends. CDR3 size: 14 residues. CDR1 is SGHVS, CDR2 FNYEAQ, per germline. The CDR3 protein is CASSPGGIHNEQFF. The CDR3 DNA follows: TGTGCCAGCAGCCCGGGGGGCATCCACAATGAGCAGTTCTTC.

The sample holds a few counts of this clonotype. The chain has TRBV3-1 and TRBJ1-1; D unresolved. The germline CDR1 and CDR2 sequences are LGHDT and YNNKEL (reference sequence). This CDR3 is built from 14 residues. V gave up 0 bases and J gave up 1 base, with 6 bases separating them. The CDR3 spells CASSQDRRNTEAFF. The DNA of the CDR3 is TGTGCCAGCAGCCAAGACAGGAGGAACACTGAAGCTTTCTTT.

In this sample, this clonotype turned up a few times. V is TRBV20-1 and J is TRBJ2-3; 9 positions match TRBD2. The V segment lost 3 bases and the J segment 2 bases; nucleotides outside the gene matches: 9. Germline lookup yields CDR1 DFQATT and CDR2 SNEGSKA (reference sequence). CDR3 length: 16 residues. CDR3 protein: CSASRAGGPYTDTQYF. CDR3 in DNA: TGCAGTGCTAGTCGCGCGGGGGGGCCTTACACAGATACGCAGTATTTT.

This clonotype came up a few times. The CDR3 bases are TGTGCCTGGAGTTCAAGTGAAAGCTCCTACAATGAGCAGTTCTTC. Translated: CAWSSSESSYNEQFF. The rearrangement uses TRBV30 and TRBJ2-1; D gene uncertain. The V gene's germline CDR1 is GTSNPN and CDR2 SVGIG (reference sequence). V lost 2 bases to trimming and J lost 0 bases, with 11 bases between them. The CDR3 is made up of 15 amino acids.

The table lists this clonotype with a few counts. V and J are TRBV30 and TRBJ1-1; D not certain. CDR1 is GTSNPN, CDR2 SVGIG, per germline (reference sequence). There are 15 residues in the CDR3. V lost 2 bases and J lost 3, with 16 bases in between. The DNA of the CDR3 is TGTGCCTGGAGTCCCGGCTGGGGTTGGGACACTGAAGCTTTCTTT. Encoded protein: CAWSPGWGWDTEAFF.

This clonotype was detected many times. The gene calls are TRBV18 and TRBJ2-7, with D uncertain. Germline V gene data show CDR1 as KGHSH and CDR2 as LQKENI. The CDR3 loop spans 14 amino acids. Between the trimmed V and J ends, which lost 2 bases and 2 bases, there was a span of 10 bases. CDR3 coding DNA: TGTGCCAGCTCACCAGGCACCGGGCCCTACGAGCAGTACTTC. Translating it yields CASSPGTGPYEQYF.

In this sample, this clonotype turned up a few times. The rearrangement uses TRBV3-1 and TRBJ2-3; D may be TRBD2 (5 bases). Germline V gene sequence: CDR1 LGHDT, CDR2 YNNKEL (reference sequence). This CDR3 is 16 amino acids long. Trimming pared 5 bases from V and 2 bases from J, leaving 17 bases between. The CDR3: CASSERALPSTDTQYF. Here the CDR3 DNA reads TGTGCCAGCAGCGAGAGGGCCCTGCCATCCACAGATACGCAGTATTTT.

This clonotype was seen more than once but under ten times. V usage is TRBV10-3 and J usage is TRBJ2-3; maybe TRBD2 (5 bases). The germline V gene has CDR1 ENHRY and CDR2 SYGVKD. V was shortened by 3 bases and J by 4 bases, with 11 bases between the two germline ends. The CDR3 runs to 14 residues. Here the CDR3 DNA reads TGTGCCATCAGTGATGGGAGTAGCGCAGATACGCAGTATTTT. Residues: CAISDGSSADTQYF.

This clonotype was picked up a small number of times. A single base separates this from a much larger clone, so it may be a read error. The chain uses TRBV7-2 and TRBJ2-5, with D hard to call. Trimming left V 1 base short and J 6 bases short, with 3 bases between. The CDR3 spans 11 residues. Germline CDR1 SGHTA, CDR2 FQGNSA. CDR3 DNA sequence: TGTGCCAGCAGCTTAGTGAAGACCCAGTACTTC. Its protein is CASSLVKTQYF.

The rearrangement joins TRBV5-6 to TRBJ2-7; 11 bases align to TRBD2. This CDR3 region has 16 residues. Per the germline V gene, CDR1 is SGHDT and CDR2 is YYEEEE. With 4 bases clipped from V and 0 bases from J, the junction kept 6 bases outside the gene matches. In DNA, the CDR3 is TGTGCCAGCAGCATAGGACTAGCGGGCAACTCCTACGAGCAGTACTTC. Protein: CASSIGLAGNSYEQYF.

The genes are TRBV12-3 or TRBV12-4 and TRBJ2-5; D gene unclear. Trimming took 3 bases from V and 4 from J, leaving 6 bases between them. The CDR3 covers 12 residues. Here the CDR3 DNA reads TGTGCCAGCAGTTTTGGATTAGAGACCCAGTACTTC. It codes for CASSFGLETQYF.

The chain joins TRBV29-1 to TRBJ2-2; TRBD1 matches at 8 bases. The CDR3 loop spans 16 amino acids. Germline V lookup: CDR1 SQVTM, CDR2 ANQGSEA. Trimming took 6 bases from V and 3 from J; bases not matched to a gene: 12. The CDR3 nucleotides read TGCAGCGTACTCGCTTCCGGGACAGGATACACCGGGGAGCTGTTTTTT. Translation: CSVLASGTGYTGELFF.

The rearrangement links TRBV7-9 to TRBJ2-5; TRBD2 might be the D (6 bases). CDR3 length equals 15 residues. Germline-derived CDR1 and CDR2 are SEHNR and FQNEAQ (reference sequence). The V end lost 8 bases, the J end lost 1 base, and 17 bases lay between the germline ends. This CDR3 reads CASHHTGEAQETQYF. The CDR3 coding sequence is TGTGCCAGCCACCACACGGGGGAGGCCCAAGAGACCCAGTACTTC.

The CDR3, as DNA: TGTGCCAGCAGCTCAAGCACGAGATCTAGTGAGCAGTTCTTC. It codes for CASSSSTRSSEQFF. The chain couples TRBV7-9 to TRBJ2-1; D is uncertain. The CDR3 totals 14 residues. Per germline, CDR1 SEHNR and CDR2 FQNEAQ (reference sequence). V lost 4 bases and J lost 9, with 16 bases in between.

The gene calls are TRBV5-1 and TRBJ1-1; TRBD1 matches at 10 bases. Germline V gene sequence: CDR1 SGHRS, CDR2 YFSETQ. The CDR3 has 16 residues. The V gene end was trimmed by 1 base and the J gene end by 0 bases; junction bases not matched to a gene: 3. The CDR3 region is CASSLTTGGLNTEAFF. DNA of the CDR3: TGCGCCAGCAGCTTGACGACAGGGGGCTTGAACACTGAAGCTTTCTTT.

This clonotype was seen a few times. V is TRBV3-1 and J is TRBJ2-7; D unclear. Deletions cut 1 base from V and 6 bases from J, with 13 bases between. CDR1 is LGHDT and CDR2 is YNNKEL in the germline V gene (reference sequence). CDR3 length: 14 amino acids. The CDR3 is CASSQGRIVGEQYF. CDR3 DNA sequence: TGTGCCAGCAGCCAAGGACGAATCGTAGGCGAGCAGTACTTC.

This clonotype has just a few counts. This chain connects TRBV29-1 to TRBJ2-3; TRBD1 aligns across 8 bases. The CDR3 has 18 amino acids. CDR1 and CDR2 (germline): SQVTM, ANQGSEA. Trimming cost V 1 base and J 2 bases; bases outside gene matches: 14. CDR3 loop: CSVEVSEGHRGATDTQYF. CDR3 DNA sequence: TGCAGCGTTGAAGTCTCCGAGGGGCACAGGGGGGCCACAGATACGCAGTATTTT.

The CDR3 here is CASSPPSQGVRNEQFF. The CDR3 DNA follows: TGTGCCAGCTCACCACCCTCACAGGGAGTAAGAAATGAGCAGTTCTTC. The chain couples TRBV18 to TRBJ2-1; possible D gene TRBD1, 6 bases. The CDR3 has 16 amino acids. Trimming left V 0 bases short and J 7 bases short, with 16 bases between. Germline-derived CDR1 and CDR2 are KGHSH and LQKENI.

The table lists this clonotype with a few counts. This chain uses TRBV5-1 with TRBJ2-5; a possible D gene is TRBD2 (5 bases). In germline, CDR1 is SGHRS, CDR2 YFSETQ. The CDR3 loop spans 14 amino acids. The DNA for the CDR3 is TGCGTTACCGGTTGGGGTCCGGGGCAAGAGACCCAGTACTTC. This translates into CVTGWGPGQETQYF.

This clonotype has more than one count but fewer than ten. The chain uses TRBV11-2 and TRBJ2-3, with D possibly matching TRBD1 (6 bases). V dropped 5 bases and J dropped 0 bases, with 21 bases sitting between them. There are 18 residues in the CDR3. The V gene's germline CDR1 is SGHAT and CDR2 FQNNGV. The CDR3 coding sequence is TGTGCCAGCAGCCTTAGTCCGTACAGGACAGCTAGCACAGATACGCAGTATTTT. Its protein product is CASSLSPYRTASTDTQYF.

The genes are TRBV9 and TRBJ2-1; 10 bases are shared with TRBD2. CDR1 SGDLS and CDR2 YYNGEE come from the germline V gene. The V segment lost 3 bases and the J segment 5 bases; nucleotides outside the gene matches: 5. This CDR3 contains 15 residues. The CDR3 DNA follows: TGTGCCAGCAGCGCTCTAGCGGGAGCAGACAATGAGCAGTTCTTC. It codes for CASSALAGADNEQFF. Complete variable domain (other parts from reference TRBV9 and TRBJ2-1): DSGVTQTPKHLITATGQRVTLRCSPRSGDLSVYWYQQSLDQGLQFLIQYYNGEERAKGNILERFSAQQFPDLHSELNLSSLELGDSALYFCASSALAGADNEQFFGPGTRLTVL.

This clonotype was detected a few times. The V call is TRBV7-2, the J call TRBJ1-5; weak D call: TRBD1 (6 bases). CDR1 and CDR2 (germline): SGHTA, FQGNSA. The CDR3 runs 14 residues. Between the trimmed V and J ends, which lost 4 bases and 7 bases, there was a span of 14 bases. CDR3 residues: CASSSRRGEQPQHF. The CDR3 DNA is TGTGCCAGCAGCTCTCGCAGGGGTGAACAGCCCCAGCATTTT.

This chain links TRBV27 with TRBJ1-1; 7 positions agree with TRBD1. From germline, CDR1 is MNHEY and CDR2 SMNVEV (reference sequence). This CDR3 contains 13 residues. V lost 6 bases, J lost 5 bases, and 6 bases stayed unmatched. Here the CDR3 reads CASREDRSTEAFF. CDR3 coding DNA: TGTGCCAGCAGGGAGGACAGGTCAACTGAAGCTTTCTTT.

This chain uses TRBV28 with TRBJ2-7, with TRBD1 matching over 8 bases. The germline gives CDR1 MDHEN, CDR2 SYDVKM. The CDR3 totals 15 residues. Germline trimming cut 5 bases from V and 0 bases from J; bases unmatched to any gene: 6. This CDR3 is CASSLTGGVSYEQYF. The CDR3 region has the DNA TGTGCCAGCAGTCTTACAGGGGGAGTCTCCTACGAGCAGTACTTC.

The chain combines TRBV12-3 or TRBV12-4 with TRBJ1-4, with a tentative D call TRBD1 (5 bases). Trimming left V 6 bases short and J 4 bases short, with 15 bases between. The CDR3 sequence is 15 residues long. CDR3: CASSPPGLNNEKLFF. In DNA form, the CDR3 reads TGTGCCAGCAGCCCACCGGGACTGAATAATGAAAAACTGTTTTTT.

The chain couples TRBV6-1 to TRBJ1-1; possible D gene TRBD1, 5 bases. Germline assignment: CDR1 MNHNS and CDR2 SASEGT. The germline V and J ends were trimmed by 2 bases and 2 bases, with 18 bases remaining between them. The CDR3 has 17 residues. This CDR3 is CASSESFWGTGNTEAFF. The CDR3, as DNA: TGTGCCAGCAGTGAAAGTTTCTGGGGGACGGGAAACACTGAAGCTTTCTTT.

CDR3 DNA: TGCAGTGCTAGCGGGGGGGCCACCCTCACAGATACGCAGTATTTT. Its protein is CSASGGATLTDTQYF. J is TRBJ2-3 and V is TRBV20-1, with TRBD2 identical over 8 bases. The CDR3 sequence is 15 residues long. V lost 3 bases, J lost 2 bases, and 7 bases stayed unmatched. Germline CDR1 is DFQATT and CDR2 is SNEGSKA (reference sequence).

CDR3 coding DNA: TGTGCCAGCAGTTACGTACCCACGGGCAATCAGCCCCAGCATTTT. Encoded protein: CASSYVPTGNQPQHF. J is TRBJ1-5 and V is TRBV6-2 or TRBV6-3; D is undetermined. The CDR3 runs 15 residues. V shed 2 bases and J shed 2 bases, with 10 bases lying between them. CDR1 and CDR2 from the germline V gene are MNHEY and SVGEGT.